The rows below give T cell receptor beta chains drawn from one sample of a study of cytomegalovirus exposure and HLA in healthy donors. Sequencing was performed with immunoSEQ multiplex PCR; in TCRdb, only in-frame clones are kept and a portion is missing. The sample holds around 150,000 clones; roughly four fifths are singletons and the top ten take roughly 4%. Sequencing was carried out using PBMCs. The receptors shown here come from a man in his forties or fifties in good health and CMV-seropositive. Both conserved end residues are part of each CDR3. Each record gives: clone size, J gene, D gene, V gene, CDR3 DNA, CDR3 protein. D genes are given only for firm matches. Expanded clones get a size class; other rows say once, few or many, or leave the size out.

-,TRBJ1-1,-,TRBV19,TGTGCCAGTACCTCAACCAGGGGAGGGTCGATGGTAGCTTTCTTT,CASTSTRGGSMVAFF
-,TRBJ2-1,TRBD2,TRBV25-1,TGTGCCAGCAACGGACTAGCGGGAGACGTATACAATGAGCAGTTCTTC,CASNGLAGDVYNEQFF
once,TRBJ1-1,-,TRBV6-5,TGTGCCAGCAGTTACTCCAGGGTGAACACTGAAGCTTTCTTT,CASSYSRVNTEAFF
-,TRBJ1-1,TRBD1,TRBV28,TGTGCCAGCAAAATTACAGGGGTGAACACTGAAGCTTTCTTT,CASKITGVNTEAFF
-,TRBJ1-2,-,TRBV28,TGTGCCAGCAGTGTCTATCAGGGAGGCTATGGCTACACCTTC,CASSVYQGGYGYTF
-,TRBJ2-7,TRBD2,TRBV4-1,TGCGCCAGCAGCCAAGCCCATGGGCTAGCGGGGGGCACCATCTACGAGCAGTACTTC,CASSQAHGLAGGTIYEQYF
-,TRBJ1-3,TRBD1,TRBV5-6,TGTGCCAGCAGCTTGGACAGGGGGCAGTTAGATGGAAACACCATATATTTT,CASSLDRGQLDGNTIYF
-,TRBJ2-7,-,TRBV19,TGTGCCAGTAGTATGGCCCCGGGTTCCTACGAGCAGTACTTC,CASSMAPGSYEQYF
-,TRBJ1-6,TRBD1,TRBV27,TGTGCCAGCAGTAGGCCCGGGACAGGGGTTTCACCCCTCCACTTT,CASSRPGTGVSPLHF
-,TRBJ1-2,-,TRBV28,TGTGCCAGCAGTCCAGGTACTCGCGGCTACACCTTC,CASSPGTRGYTF
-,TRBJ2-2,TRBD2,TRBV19,TGTGCCAGTAGTAACCCGGCGGGGGTACACACCGGGGAGCTGTTTTTT,CASSNPAGVHTGELFF
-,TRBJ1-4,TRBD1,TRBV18,TGTGCCAGCTCACTCTCCCGGACAGGTGAAAAACTGTTTTTT,CASSLSRTGEKLFF
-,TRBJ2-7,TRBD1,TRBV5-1,TGCGCCAGCAGCCCGGGACAGGGTCCCTACGAGCAGTACTTC,CASSPGQGPYEQYF
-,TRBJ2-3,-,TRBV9,TGTGCCAGCAGCGTAGGGGCTAGCACAGATACGCAGTATTTT,CASSVGASTDTQYF
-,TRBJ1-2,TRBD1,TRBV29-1,TGCAGCGGATCTGGGACAGGGGACTATGGCTACACCTTC,CSGSGTGDYGYTF
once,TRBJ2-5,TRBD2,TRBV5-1,TGCGCCAGCAGCTTGGCCGCATCGGGACTAGCGGGAGGGTTGGAGACCCAGTACTTC,CASSLAASGLAGGLETQYF
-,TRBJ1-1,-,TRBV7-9,TGTGCCAGCAGCTTGGGGGGGGGCAGAGAAGCTTTCTTT,CASSLGGGREAFF
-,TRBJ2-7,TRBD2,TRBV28,TGTGCCAGCGGAGGGACGGGGGGCTCCTACGAGCAGTACTTC,CASGGTGGSYEQYF
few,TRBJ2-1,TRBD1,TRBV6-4,TGTGCCAGACTCCGGACAGGGCATGAGCAGTTCTTC,CARLRTGHEQFF
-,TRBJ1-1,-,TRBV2,TGTGCCAGCAGTGCAGGGCCGAACACTGAAGCTTTCTTT,CASSAGPNTEAFF
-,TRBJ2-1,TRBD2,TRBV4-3,TGCGCCAGCAGCCAAGGGCTAGCGGGGGGCCTAAGCTCCTACAATGAGCAGTTCTTC,CASSQGLAGGLSSYNEQFF
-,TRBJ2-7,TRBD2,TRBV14,TGTGCCAGCAGCCCCAGGACTAGCGGGAGTTACGAGCAGTACTTC,CASSPRTSGSYEQYF
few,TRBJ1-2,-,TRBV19,TGTGCCAGCGCCTTCAGGGCTAACTATGGCTACACCTTC,CASAFRANYGYTF
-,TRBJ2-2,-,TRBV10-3,TGTGCCATCAGTGATTGGGCTTCGAACACCGGGGAGCTGTTTTTT,CAISDWASNTGELFF
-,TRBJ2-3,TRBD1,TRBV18,TGTGCCAGCTCACCACCCCAGGGGGTGATCAGCACAGATACGCAGTATTTT,CASSPPQGVISTDTQYF
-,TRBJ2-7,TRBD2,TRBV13,TGTGCCAGCAGCCACCCTAGCGGGAGTGTTCACGAGCAGTACTTC,CASSHPSGSVHEQYF
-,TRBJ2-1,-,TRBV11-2,TGTGCCAGCAGCTTAGATCTAACGGGAGACCGGTTCTTC,CASSLDLTGDRFF